This TCR beta chain was sequenced during a study of cytomegalovirus exposure and HLA in healthy donors (dated by TCRdb to 2017 to 2019). Background on the whole study: An earlier analysis of 550 to 700 of the donors reported roughly 300 Gb of sequence data and more than 90 million unique TCR beta sequences from around 200 million T cells. Approximately 330 gigabases of sequencing data and approximately 92 million unique TCR sequences made up an early release that covered 640 HLA-typed donors. Among the roughly 400 genotyped donors, 81% belonged to the genetic ancestry cluster associated with self-reported Caucasian donors. The study aimed to test whether cataloging public T cell receptors could reveal signatures of past pathogen exposure. The study used immunosequencing to profile the T cell repertoires of several hundred subjects and linked those repertoires to cytomegalovirus serostatus. Besides the first cohort of some 670 subjects, a separate validation cohort made up of about 120 different subjects was used. To predict cytomegalovirus infection status, the study brought together high-throughput TCR immunosequencing, statistical association of individual TCRs with disease status, and machine learning. To study patterns of TCR occurrence, a later analysis re-analyzed previously published TCR beta repertoires from around 660 donors and added high-resolution HLA genotyping. In the later analysis, no new phenotypic data were used to find candidate immune exposures; instead, reliance was placed on TCR beta sequences and their occurrence across donors. To decide whether each TCR beta V gene segment behaved as functional or pseudogenic, an earlier analysis of approximately 600 of the donors relied on high-throughput TCR beta sequencing. Alongside the repertoire data, information on donor age, sex, ethnicity and CMV serostatus was compiled. In a later genetic analysis, genome-wide SNP genotypes for about 60% of the 666 donors were used, and that subset was treated as a discovery cohort. All discovery cohort repertoires had been generated on a single sequencing platform. HLA typing included class I and class II loci at four-digit resolution. Typing coverage differed by locus: A, B, C, DRB1 and DQB1 were typed in roughly 620-630 donors, DQA1 in 500 to 550, DPA1 in around 600, and DPB1 in around 440. Four or five DR-DQ haplotypes were treated as single units for association and clustering because of strong linkage in the cohort. On average, around 240,000 unique TCR beta nucleotide sequences were sequenced per donor among 398 genotyped donors of the cohort, with 15% to 20% of those sequences being non-productive.

In total, 630 or so healthy bone marrow donors made up the cohort. Cohort members were all nominally healthy when sampled, although unrecorded immune exposures were likely present. The donor tested CMV seropositive and was one of the 289 seropositive cohort members. Every donor gave a peripheral blood sample, and the peripheral blood mononuclear cells from that sample were used for TCR beta sequencing. Genomic DNA extraction from the blood cell samples was performed with the Qiagen DNeasy Blood Extraction Kit. Libraries came from the immunoSEQ multiplex PCR assay. A mixture of 60 forward primers for TCR Vbeta segments and 13 reverse primers for TCR Jbeta segments was used in the multiplex PCR. A multiplex PCR assay on genomic DNA amplified the CDR3 region of rearranged TCR beta genes. On the Illumina HiSeq System, the amplified TCR beta libraries were sequenced as 87-base-pair reads. Concerning the study's data processing: A later analysis tallied around 87 million unique TCR beta chains across the 550 to 850 repertoires, and 10 million to 11 million of those chains were shared by two or more donors. A nearest-neighbor algorithm error-corrected the raw reads and collapsed the reads into unique sequences, merging closely related sequences to remove PCR and sequencing errors. To assign V, D and J gene segments, CDR3 sequences were aligned to IMGT reference sequences. For a sequence to be retained, a match of at least six nucleotides to both a V gene segment and a J gene segment was required. Rearrangements were classified as productive when the CDR3 lacked stop codons and remained in frame with V and J, and all other rearrangements were classified as non-productive. Following IMGT convention, CDR3 was defined as the stretch from the second conserved V-encoded cysteine to the conserved J-encoded phenylalanine. The earlier analysis of about 530 of the donors excluded any sequence lacking an unambiguous match to a single V gene segment. An earlier analysis of almost 600 of the donors classified V segments as functional when productive rearrangements were above 56.7% and as segregating when the standard deviation between donors was above 5%. A statistical classification framework was built for diagnosing cytomegalovirus status from the catalog of TCR beta chain sequences. In a later analysis, TCR nucleotide sequences were compared against IMGT/GENE-DB human TR gene sequences so that V and J genes could be assigned. In a later analysis, CDR3 sequences and most-parsimonious VDJ recombination scenarios were assigned using the TCRdist pipeline. In a later analysis, every TCR beta chain was defined by the combination of its CDR3 amino acid sequence and its V-gene family, and reads without a unique V-gene family were dropped. To address suspected cross-contamination and a sequencing artifact, a later analysis removed approximately 600 highly shared, low-generation-probability nucleotide sequences. In a later analysis, a clonal expansion index was calculated for each public chain from normalized within-repertoire ranks of inferred template counts. In a later analysis, generation probabilities were computed using a VDJ recombination model fitted to out-of-frame rearrangements, and the results were checked against IGoR. In a later analysis, hypergeometric tests were used to score TCR-TCR, TCR-HLA and TCR-CMV co-occurrence, with a repertoire-size bias correction applied to TCR pairs. A later analysis estimated false discovery rates by permuting HLA or CMV assignments 20 times. In a later analysis, co-occurring TCRs were grouped with DBSCAN, and TCRdist sequence similarity was added when clustering was performed within HLA-allele-positive subsets. Co-occurrence clustering excluded repertoires with fewer than 30,000 or more than 120,000 public chains, plus five with anomalous nucleotide sharing. TCRdb provides this immuneACCESS table in a form limited to in-frame rearrangements. Some clones are lacking; in checked studies, under half of them reflect an unresolved V gene, and why the rest are absent is not known. V, J and clone size are those of that table, while D and trimming were read from the DNA. This sample has about 190,000 clones in its table, and about 77% of those were observed once. The top ten constitute around 6.1% of the sample.

What the research found in general, with its limitations: A further reported finding was that TCR beta sequences accurately predicted the HLA-A and HLA-B alleles for most subjects in the first cohort. Because the 87-base-pair reads could not distinguish some IMGT-functional V segments, including TRBV6-2 and TRBV6-3, those segments were excluded. Only TCR beta chains were sequenced in this cohort, and the absence of alpha or paired-chain data limited detectable features. Several of the top co-occurrence clusters appeared to be linked to parvovirus B19, influenza, CMV and Epstein-Barr virus, according to a later analysis. In a later genetic analysis, fewer N-insertions in productive TCRs were reported among donors in an Asian-associated ancestry cluster than the approximately 630-donor mean. For the cohort, immune exposure information was limited to CMV serostatus. Three of the identified cytomegalovirus-associated TCR beta chains were confirmed in vitro to be specific for cytomegalovirus antigens. Because HLA typing was unavailable for some donors at each locus, only the typed subset was used in association tests. In an earlier analysis of 500 to 650 of the donors, most TCR beta V segments appeared in productive rearrangements about 87% or about 30% of the time, broadly matching IMGT annotations. A later genetic analysis associated a missense DCLRE1C variant with V-gene and J-gene trimming of TCR beta chains, and an independent cohort replicated the association. Compared with equally common non-associated chains, HLA-associated TCR beta chains in a later analysis were more clonally expanded and had lower generation probabilities. Most TCR sequences were observed very rarely across donors, whereas some public TCRs were present in many individuals. Sequencing depth was assumed to be roughly uniform across donors in the presence/absence analyses, though that assumption may not hold. Linkage disequilibrium might explain the correlated functional status among segregating V segments, but an unknown experimental factor could not be ruled out. In a later analysis, about 16,000 TCR beta sequences were associated with specific HLA alleles at a false discovery rate of 0.05. According to a later analysis, TCR association rates differed among HLA loci, with DRB1 alleles showing the most associated TCRs and HLA-C alleles showing the fewest. A cluster of highly shared sequence variants was judged likely to represent a technical artifact of the sequencing pipeline. The authors suggested that the approach could potentially be extended to other disease states and immunological phenotypes. According to a later analysis, most CMV-associated TCR beta chains appeared to be HLA-restricted, and the HLA associations seemed to be driven largely by CMV exposure. In the study, approximately 150 TCR beta chains were listed as associated with cytomegalovirus. Strong co-occurrence of HLA alleles, especially DR and DQ, made assigning TCR associations to individual alleles difficult. The classifier was reported to diagnose cytomegalovirus status with high specificity and sensitivity in both the original cohort and the validation cohort. Because counts were too low, some 17 rarely observed V segments, including chromosome 9 orphons, were excluded from the earlier analysis of several hundred of the donors.

From the germline V gene, CDR1 is SGDLS and CDR2 is YYNGEE. V is cut back by 0 bases and J by 3 bases, with 2 bases in the junction unmatched. Counted from cysteine to phenylalanine, this CDR3 has 17 amino acids. Only the CDR3 DNA is retained, 51 bases long and in frame from the first base. Details on this clone: The specificity of this receptor is unknown. No per-base quality is available; no much larger clone lies one base away.

Here the chain combines TRBV9 and TRBJ2-3, with 15 bases matching TRBD2. The receptor comes from a woman aged 25 to 45 in good health and CMV-seropositive. The sequenced material came from PBMCs. The CDR3 has the sequence CASSVEGLAGGTDTQYF. The nucleotide sequence is given as TGTGCCAGCAGCGTAGAGGGACTAGCGGGAGGAACAGATACGCAGTATTTT. Reference TRBV9 and TRBJ2-3 genes cover what lies past the CDR3, so the full variable domain is DSGVTQTPKHLITATGQRVTLRCSPRSGDLSVYWYQQSLDQGLQFLIQYYNGEERAKGNILERFSAQQFPDLHSELNLSSLELGDSALYFCASSVEGLAGGTDTQYFGPGTRLTVL.